The clone carrying this T cell receptor beta chain was picked up a small number of times. Its antigen is currently unknown. This entry is derived from a study of T cell repertoires in cytomegalovirus infection. Study in general: It can be stated that public TCR beta signatures indicated CMV infection as well as a matching HLA type.

The V gene's germline CDR1 is SGHVS and CDR2 FQNEAQ. CDR3 size: 15 residues. The V end was cut by 8 bases, the J end by 0 bases, with 16 bases between. TCRdb ran MiXCR on the reads and lists one entry per CDR3 protein. The table lists 350,000 to 550,000 distinct CDR3 sequences, approximately 31% of them singletons. Study conclusions and caveats: What dominated the ex vivo response were HLA-C-restricted CMV-specific TCR beta clonotypes. Public TCR beta family frequency separated CMV-and-HLA carriers, including in an independent cohort.

The chain links TRBV7-8 to TRBJ1-1; a possible D gene is TRBD1 (5 bases). Sequencing was done on a sample of PBMCs. This receptor was taken from a human donor in good health (CMV status not recorded). Some clones in this sample may be carry-over from other donors' samples. The DNA of the CDR3 is TGTGCCAGCCGCAATGTGGGGGGAGTGAACACTGAAGCTTTCTTT. The encoded protein is CASRNVGGVNTEAFF. The variable domain in full, completed from reference TRBV7-8 and TRBJ1-1, reads GAGVSQSPRYKVAKRGQDVALRCDPISGHVSLFWYQQALGQGPEFLTYFQNEAQLDKSGLPSDRFFAERPEGSVSTLKIQRTQQEDSAVYLCASRNVGGVNTEAFFGQGTRLTVV.